This T cell receptor beta chain came from a study of T cell changes during pregnancy in multiple sclerosis. Clones were read by immunoSEQ multiplex PCR, and TCRdb kept only the in-frame ones, dropping some. This repertoire shows roughly 64,000 clones, roughly 90% found once; its top ten account for roughly 1.5%. This TCR came from a female donor with multiple sclerosis, enrolled in a pregnancy study. This specimen was peripheral blood, taken in the second trimester of pregnancy.

Here the CDR3 DNA reads TGTGCCATCAGTGGGACTAGCGGGACAGATACGCAGTATTTT. It encodes CAISGTSGTDTQYF. J is TRBJ2-3 and V is TRBV10-3; TRBD2 aligns across 11 bases. Germline trimming cut 4 bases from V and 3 bases from J; bases unmatched to any gene: 0. Per the germline V gene, CDR1 is ENHRY and CDR2 is SYGVKD. The CDR3 runs 14 residues.